This T cell receptor (beta chain) stems from a study of blood T cell repertoires in COVID-19. Study overall: PBMCs, B-cell-depleted T cells, or T cells provided the cDNA or gDNA that made up the material.

The CDR3 runs 16 residues. CDR1 GTSNPN and CDR2 SVGIG come from the germline V gene (reference sequence). About this clone itself: A read error may account for a junction end that differs from germline.

Sequenced by immunoSEQ multiplex PCR; TCRdb stores in-frame clones only, minus some. The sample gives roughly 120,000 clones, under 95% of which show up once; 4% to 5% is in the top ten. The sequenced sample was peripheral blood. The chain carries TRBV30 and TRBJ1-5, with D uncertain. The clonotype comes from a man between 60 and 75 years old with COVID-19, enrolled during active disease. Written as DNA, the CDR3 is TGTGCCTGGAGTCCCCCTTGGGGAGGGAGCAACCAGCCCCAGCATTTT. It specifies CAWSPPWGGSNQPQHF.